A single sample gave rise to the 29 T cell receptor beta chains below, sequenced in a study of naive and memory T cell subsets. The library had UMIs added by 3' ligation of an oligonucleotide to TCR cDNA. The SP2 primer and nested alpha and beta constant region primers amplified ligated cDNA in four rounds. TCRdb reprocessed the 5' RACE reads via MiXCR and lists one record per CDR3 protein. The sample records approximately 58,000 distinct CDR3 sequences, under 8.5% being singletons. Every receptor here comes from a male donor in good health.

The sample holds many counts of this clonotype. The CDR3 bases are TGTGCCAGCAGCCCGACGCTGGGCTATAATTCACCCCTCCACTTT. Encoded protein: CASSPTLGYNSPLHF. The chain carries TRBV14 and TRBJ1-6; D uncertain. V was pared by 4 bases and J by 3 bases, with 10 bases between. The CDR3 is 15 residues long. The germline gives CDR1 SGHDN, CDR2 FVKESK.

The chain has TRBV7-9 and TRBJ2-5; D ambiguous. Germline V gives CDR1 SEHNR, CDR2 FQNEAQ (reference sequence). The germline V and J ends were trimmed by 5 bases and 4 bases, with 11 bases remaining between them. The CDR3 spans 13 residues. The DNA of the CDR3 is TGTGCCAGCAGCGGACCGACCGGAGAGACCCAGTACTTC. Translation gives CASSGPTGETQYF.

There are many counts of this clonotype. This chain links TRBV20-1 with TRBJ1-4, with 11 nucleotides matching TRBD1. Germline V CDR1 and CDR2: DFQATT, SNEGSKA (reference sequence). V lost 0 bases to trimming and J lost 3 bases; unmatched junction nucleotides: 6. The CDR3 is made up of 17 amino acids. CDR3 sequence: CSARDAGQGVSNEKLFF. CDR3 nucleotides: TGCAGTGCTAGAGATGCGGGACAGGGGGTTTCTAATGAAAAACTGTTTTTT.

The V gene is TRBV28, the J gene TRBJ2-7, with 9 bases fitting TRBD1. This CDR3 is 20 amino acids long. Germline CDR1 MDHEN, CDR2 SYDVKM. J gave up 1 base and V 3 bases, and 19 bases lay outside the gene matches. CDR3 in amino acids: CASSFGTPRVSGQGSYEQYF. CDR3 in DNA: TGTGCCAGCAGTTTCGGGACCCCTAGGGTGAGCGGACAGGGGTCCTACGAGCAGTACTTC.

V is TRBV18 and J is TRBJ2-5; 8 nucleotides align to TRBD1. The length of the CDR3 is 15 residues. Germline V gene sequence: CDR1 KGHSH, CDR2 LQKENI. V dropped 2 bases and J dropped 3; count of bases not matched to a gene: 5. CDR3 nucleotides: TGTGCCAGCTCACCAACAGGGGGACCAGAAGAGACCCAGTACTTC. This codes for CASSPTGGPEETQYF.

At least ten counts were recorded for this clonotype. The chain couples TRBV3-1 to TRBJ1-5; no firm D call. V was pared by 1 base and J by 5 bases, with 6 bases between. Germline V gives CDR1 LGHDT, CDR2 YNNKEL (reference sequence). The CDR3 loop spans 13 amino acids. The CDR3 reads CASSQGRDQPQHF. CDR3 in DNA: TGTGCCAGCAGCCAAGGAAGGGATCAGCCCCAGCATTTT.

The chain is built from TRBV6-1 and TRBJ1-5; 7 bases align to TRBD1. Trimming cost V 3 bases and J 0 bases; bases outside gene matches: 11. Per the germline V gene, CDR1 is MNHNS and CDR2 is SASEGT. This CDR3 spans 18 amino acids. The CDR3 region is CASSDLLQGRFSNQPQHF. CDR3 in DNA: TGTGCCAGCAGTGATCTTTTACAGGGGAGGTTTAGCAATCAGCCCCAGCATTTT.

This clonotype was counted at least ten times. The chain has TRBV6-5 and TRBJ1-1; D gene uncertain. CDR1 is MNHEY, CDR2 SVGAGI, per germline. This CDR3 has 15 residues. V was pared by 0 bases and J by 4 bases, with 12 bases between. The CDR3 loop is CASSYSMVSGTEAFF. The CDR3, as DNA: TGTGCCAGCAGTTACTCGATGGTTTCGGGCACTGAAGCTTTCTTT.

This clonotype was counted ten times or more. CDR3 DNA: TGTGCCAGCAGTTACTCGTGGGGGGCGGGTAATGAGCAGTTCTTC. This sequence encodes CASSYSWGAGNEQFF. V gene TRBV6-5 combines with J gene TRBJ2-1; D assignment may be TRBD1 or TRBD2 (6 bases each). The germline gives CDR1 MNHEY, CDR2 SVGAGI. The CDR3 extends over 15 amino acids. V lost 0 bases and J 7 bases, leaving 13 bases between the germline ends.

This clonotype was seen many times. V is TRBV19 and J is TRBJ2-7, with 9 nucleotides matching TRBD1. This CDR3 has 15 residues. Germline trimming cut 5 bases from V and 5 bases from J; bases unmatched to any gene: 10. Germline V lookup: CDR1 LNHDA, CDR2 SQIVND (reference sequence). The CDR3 nucleotides are TGTGCCAGTAGTGGGGGGACAGGGAGTCTCCACGAGCAGTACTTC. Protein sequence: CASSGGTGSLHEQYF.

This clonotype was detected a few times. The chain employs TRBV6-5 and TRBJ1-2; TRBD1 matches at 7 bases. V was pared by 6 bases and J by 2 bases, with 12 bases of the junction left unmatched. Per the germline V gene, CDR1 is MNHEY and CDR2 is SVGAGI. CDR3 length: 16 residues. CDR3 nucleotides: TGTGCCAGCAGGACTCTCAGGGGGGCGTCCAACTATGGCTACACCTTC. Translating gives CASRTLRGASNYGYTF.

This clonotype was seen ten or more times. The rearrangement uses TRBV19 and TRBJ1-5; 9 bases fit TRBD1. The CDR3 extends over 16 amino acids. CDR1 LNHDA and CDR2 SQIVND come from the germline V gene (reference sequence). The trim removed 5 bases at V and 6 bases at J, leaving 11 bases unmatched. CDR3 sequence reads: CASSRRDREVGQPQHF. The CDR3 bases are TGTGCCAGTAGTCGCAGGGACAGGGAAGTGGGTCAGCCCCAGCATTTT.

There are many counts of this clonotype. This chain links TRBV20-1 with TRBJ2-1; 9 nucleotides line up with TRBD1. CDR3 length: 14 amino acids. Germline V gives CDR1 DFQATT, CDR2 SNEGSKA (reference sequence). J was trimmed by 8 bases and V by 5 bases; bases with no gene match: 10. CDR3 loop: CSAGAGTGLHEQFF. CDR3 bases: TGCAGTGCTGGGGCCGGGACAGGGCTCCATGAGCAGTTCTTC.

The chain carries TRBV11-1 and TRBJ2-3; the match to TRBD1 covers 7 bases. Germline trimming cut 4 bases from V and 3 bases from J; bases unmatched to any gene: 7. There are 15 residues in the CDR3. Germline values: CDR1 SGHAT, CDR2 FQDESV (reference sequence). CDR3 sequence (DNA): TGTGCCAGCAGCTATACAGGGGTCAGGACAGATACGCAGTATTTT. It translates to CASSYTGVRTDTQYF.

The rearrangement joins TRBV6-4 to TRBJ2-1; D uncertain. This CDR3 is built from 12 residues. Between the trimmed V and J ends, which lost 6 bases and 5 bases, there was a span of 8 bases. Germline CDR1 is MRHNA and CDR2 is SNTAGT. Written as DNA, the CDR3 is TGTGCCAGCAGCGCGGCTGACAATGAGCAGTTCTTC. Encoded protein: CASSAADNEQFF.

This clonotype came up many times. This chain uses TRBV11-2 with TRBJ2-7, with 9 bases matching TRBD1. Looked up from germline, CDR1 is SGHAT and CDR2 is FQNNGV. CDR3 size: 15 residues. The J segment lost 4 bases and the V segment lost 4 bases, leaving 8 bases of the junction unmatched. The CDR3 reads CASSSHRGRLYEQYF. The CDR3 DNA reads as TGTGCCAGCAGCTCTCACAGGGGGCGCCTGTACGAGCAGTACTTC.

This clonotype was counted between two and nine times. The chain's CDR3 is CSARVAGGGEETQYF. The CDR3 DNA is TGCAGTGCACGAGTAGCGGGGGGGGGCGAGGAGACCCAGTACTTC. This chain joins TRBV20-1 and TRBJ2-5, with TRBD2 identical over 11 bases. Losses at the gene ends were 6 bases for V and 5 bases for J; bases not matched to a gene: 11. The CDR3 covers 15 residues. The germline CDR1 and CDR2 sequences are DFQATT and SNEGSKA (reference sequence).

This chain links TRBV20-1 with TRBJ1-3, with 7 bases matching TRBD1. The CDR3 spans 15 residues. Germline V lookup: CDR1 DFQATT, CDR2 SNEGSKA (reference sequence). With V trimmed by 7 bases and J by 0 bases, 9 bases remained unmatched. The CDR3 region is CSVSGGSGSGNTIYF. The CDR3, as DNA: TGCAGTGTGTCAGGGGGATCCGGCTCTGGAAACACCATATATTTT.

This clonotype has only a few counts. The chain couples TRBV27 to TRBJ2-7; 11 positions agree with TRBD1. V trimming: 6 bases; J trimming: 4 bases; junction bases outside the gene matches: 14. Germline lookup yields CDR1 MNHEY and CDR2 SMNVEV (reference sequence). This CDR3 is 17 amino acids long. This CDR3 is CASSPTLSGQGGYEQYF. The CDR3 DNA reads TGTGCCAGCAGCCCAACCCTCTCGGGACAGGGGGGATACGAGCAGTACTTC.

A few counts support this clonotype. This sequence joins TRBV7-9 and TRBJ1-2; D remains ambiguous. The V gene's germline CDR1 is SEHNR and CDR2 FQNEAQ (reference sequence). V lost 6 bases, J lost 5 bases, and 10 bases lay in between. The CDR3 is made up of 12 amino acids. CDR3 sequence reads: CASSLQSYGYTF. The CDR3 DNA reads TGTGCCAGCAGTTTACAGAGTTATGGCTACACCTTC.

V gene TRBV6-6 combines with J gene TRBJ1-3; TRBD1 is a possible D gene (6 bases). The V and J ends lost 5 bases and 0 bases respectively, with 17 bases between them. Germline assignment: CDR1 MNHNY and CDR2 SVGAGI (reference sequence). This CDR3 region has 17 residues. Written as DNA, the CDR3 is TGTGCCAGCAGTCCATCCATCAGGGGAAACTCTGGAAACACCATATATTTT. Translation gives CASSPSIRGNSGNTIYF.

This clonotype was seen more than once but under ten times. J is TRBJ2-6 and V is TRBV29-1; no firm D call. V lost 6 bases and J 0 bases, leaving 6 bases between the germline ends. There are 13 residues in the CDR3. Germline V CDR1 and CDR2: SQVTM, ANQGSEA. The CDR3 region is CSVYSSGANVLTF. The CDR3 DNA reads as TGCAGCGTCTATAGCTCTGGGGCCAACGTCCTGACTTTC.

This chain uses TRBV9 with TRBJ1-3; the D gene is possibly TRBD1 (6 bases). The CDR3 is made up of 14 amino acids. V was cut by 3 bases and J by 6 bases, with 13 bases left in between. Per germline, CDR1 SGDLS and CDR2 YYNGEE. The CDR3 is CASSAMGGENTIYF. In DNA form, the CDR3 reads TGTGCCAGCAGCGCCATGGGGGGCGAAAACACCATATATTTT.

The V gene is TRBV19, the J gene TRBJ2-2; 11 bases align to TRBD2. V was pared by 5 bases and J by 5 bases, with 7 bases of the junction left unmatched. Germline values: CDR1 LNHDA, CDR2 SQIVND (reference sequence). There are 16 residues in the CDR3. CDR3 nucleotide sequence: TGTGCCAGTAGTGGGGCCGGGACTAGCGGAACCGGGGAGCTGTTTTTT. This gives the protein CASSGAGTSGTGELFF. Full variable domain (missing parts from reference TRBV19 and TRBJ2-2): DGGITQSPKYLFRKEGQNVTLSCEQNLNHDAMYWYRQDPGQGLRLIYYSQIVNDFQKGDIAEGYSVSREKKESFPLTVTSAQKNPTAFYLCASSGAGTSGTGELFFGEGSRLTVL.

This chain connects TRBV2 to TRBJ2-1; 11 positions agree with TRBD1. The germline V gene has CDR1 SNHLY and CDR2 FYNNEI. CDR3 length: 14 residues. The V gene end was trimmed by 9 bases and the J gene end by 8 bases; junction bases not matched to a gene: 9. The CDR3 nucleotides read TGTGCCAGAGCCCGGGACAGGGGGGCAGATGAGCAGTTCTTC. It is translated as CARARDRGADEQFF. The whole variable domain, filled in from reference TRBV2 and TRBJ2-1, reads EPEVTQTPSHQVTQMGQEVILRCVPISNHLYFYWYRQILGQKVEFLVSFYNNEISEKSEIFDDQFSVERPDGSNFTLKIRSTKLEDSAMYFCARARDRGADEQFFGPGTRLTVL.

Within the sample, this clonotype is medium-sized (0.01 to 0.1%). The rearrangement joins TRBV29-1 to TRBJ2-3; D remains ambiguous. Germline values: CDR1 SQVTM, CDR2 ANQGSEA. The V and J ends lost 6 bases and 2 bases respectively, with 12 bases between them. The CDR3 totals 13 residues. The CDR3 DNA is TGCAGCGTCGCGAAGGGTTTCACAGATACGCAGTATTTT. Its translation: CSVAKGFTDTQYF.

This clonotype was observed a few times. The V gene is TRBV6-5, the J gene TRBJ2-3; 7 positions agree with TRBD1. Germline lookup yields CDR1 MNHEY and CDR2 SVGAGI. V shed 0 bases and J 2 bases; nucleotides not matched to a gene: 11. This CDR3 spans 18 amino acids. The CDR3 here is CASSYSMSGTEDTDTQYF. CDR3 nucleotides: TGTGCCAGCAGTTACTCGATGTCCGGGACAGAAGACACAGATACGCAGTATTTT.

The chain recombines TRBV5-1 with TRBJ2-2; tentatively, D is TRBD2 (6 bases). Germline V gene data show CDR1 as SGHRS and CDR2 as YFSETQ. The length of the CDR3 is 16 residues. Trimming pared 1 base from V and 1 base from J, leaving 11 bases between. In DNA, the CDR3 is TGCGCCAGCAGCTTGATTAGTAGCGGGAACACCGGGGAGCTGTTTTTT. It codes for CASSLISSGNTGELFF.

The J gene is TRBJ1-2, the V gene TRBV12-3 or TRBV12-4; TRBD1 is a possible D gene (5 bases). V was cut by 5 bases and J by 7 bases, with 20 bases left in between. The CDR3 length is 15 residues. CDR3: CASSPEAGYFVGYTF. Written as DNA, the CDR3 is TGTGCCAGCAGTCCCGAAGCAGGGTATTTCGTTGGCTACACCTTC.